This T cell receptor (beta chain) was recorded in a study of neoadjuvant anti-PD-1 for oral cavity cancer. Study context: Patients without progression got a fourth dose around day 43. Study outcomes and limitations: Higher pretreatment Treg/Th17 ratios tracked higher pretreatment blood clonality.

V was pared by 7 bases and J by 3 bases, with 14 bases of the junction left unmatched. The germline gives CDR1 MGHRA, CDR2 YSYEKL. The CDR3 consists of 16 residues. This clone has more than one count but fewer than ten. Its antigen is not known. Data came from immunoSEQ multiplex PCR; TCRdb stores just in-frame clones and leaves some out. The profile shows about 9,500 clones, roughly 70% of them singletons. This sample's time point: after neoadjuvant nivolumab, at surgical resection. The receptor was isolated from a person between 40 and 80 years old with oral cavity squamous cell carcinoma. The sample consisted of PBMCs, taken after nivolumab (anti-PD-1) treatment. The rearrangement joins TRBV4-1 to TRBJ2-7, with TRBD1 matching over 8 bases. CDR3 in DNA: TGCGCCAGCACGGGGACAGGAAAACCCAACGACTACGAGCAGTACTTC. It is translated as CASTGTGKPNDYEQYF.